This TCR beta chain was profiled in a study of T cell responses to AZD1222 COVID-19 vaccine. Study observations and caveats: It should be noted that donors were predominantly white British and more often female, and clonal diversity was possibly underestimated. Scientists sampled the repertoires only once the peak T cell response had passed. Per reports, nearly half of all spike-specific TCRs target regions that are unmutated in variants.

Sequenced by immunoSEQ multiplex PCR; TCRdb stores in-frame clones only, minus some. The data hold approximately 110,000 clones, with roughly 87% observed a single time. CDR1 and CDR2 (germline): MDHEN, SYDVKM. CDR3 size: 16 residues. V lost 4 bases to trimming and J lost 2 bases; unmatched junction nucleotides: 7. With regard to this clone: The antigen is unknown.

The sequence was collected from an adult in good health. The source was peripheral blood, collected on day 0 of AZD1222 vaccination. The chain carries TRBV28 and TRBJ2-7; 11 bases are shared with TRBD1. CDR3 sequence reads: CASSSEPGQGAYEQYF. The CDR3 DNA sequence: TGTGCCAGCAGTTCGGAACCGGGACAGGGGGCCTACGAGCAGTACTTC.